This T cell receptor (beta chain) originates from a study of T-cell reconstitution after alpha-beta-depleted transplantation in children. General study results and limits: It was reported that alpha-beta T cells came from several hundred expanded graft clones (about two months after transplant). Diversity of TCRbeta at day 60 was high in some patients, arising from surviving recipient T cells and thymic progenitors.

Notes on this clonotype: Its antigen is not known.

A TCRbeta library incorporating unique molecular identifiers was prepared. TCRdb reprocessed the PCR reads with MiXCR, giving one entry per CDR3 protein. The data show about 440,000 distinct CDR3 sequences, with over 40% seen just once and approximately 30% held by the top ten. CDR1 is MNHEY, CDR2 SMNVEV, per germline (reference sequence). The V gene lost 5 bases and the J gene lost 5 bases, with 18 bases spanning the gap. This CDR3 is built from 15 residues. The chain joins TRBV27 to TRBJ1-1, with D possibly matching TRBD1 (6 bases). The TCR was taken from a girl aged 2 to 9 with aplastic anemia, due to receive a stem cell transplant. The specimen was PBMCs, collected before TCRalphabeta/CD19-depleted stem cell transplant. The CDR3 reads CASSPLTPRGTEAFF. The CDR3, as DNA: TGTGCCAGCAGTCCCCTGACCCCGAGGGGGACTGAAGCTTTCTTT.